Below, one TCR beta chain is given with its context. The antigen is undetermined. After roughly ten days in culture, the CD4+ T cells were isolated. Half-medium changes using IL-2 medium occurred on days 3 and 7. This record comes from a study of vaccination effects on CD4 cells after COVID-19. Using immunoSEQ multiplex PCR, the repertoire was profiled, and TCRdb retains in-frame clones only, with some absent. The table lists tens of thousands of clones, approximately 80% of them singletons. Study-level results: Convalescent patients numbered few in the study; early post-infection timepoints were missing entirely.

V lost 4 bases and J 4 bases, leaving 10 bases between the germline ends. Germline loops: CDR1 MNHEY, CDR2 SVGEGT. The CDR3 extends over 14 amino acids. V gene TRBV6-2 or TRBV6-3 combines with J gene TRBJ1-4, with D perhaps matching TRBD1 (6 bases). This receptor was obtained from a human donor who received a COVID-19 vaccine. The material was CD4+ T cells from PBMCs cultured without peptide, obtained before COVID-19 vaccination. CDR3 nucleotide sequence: TGTGCCAGCAGTTCCGACAGGATTAATGAAAAACTGTTTTTT. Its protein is CASSSDRINEKLFF.